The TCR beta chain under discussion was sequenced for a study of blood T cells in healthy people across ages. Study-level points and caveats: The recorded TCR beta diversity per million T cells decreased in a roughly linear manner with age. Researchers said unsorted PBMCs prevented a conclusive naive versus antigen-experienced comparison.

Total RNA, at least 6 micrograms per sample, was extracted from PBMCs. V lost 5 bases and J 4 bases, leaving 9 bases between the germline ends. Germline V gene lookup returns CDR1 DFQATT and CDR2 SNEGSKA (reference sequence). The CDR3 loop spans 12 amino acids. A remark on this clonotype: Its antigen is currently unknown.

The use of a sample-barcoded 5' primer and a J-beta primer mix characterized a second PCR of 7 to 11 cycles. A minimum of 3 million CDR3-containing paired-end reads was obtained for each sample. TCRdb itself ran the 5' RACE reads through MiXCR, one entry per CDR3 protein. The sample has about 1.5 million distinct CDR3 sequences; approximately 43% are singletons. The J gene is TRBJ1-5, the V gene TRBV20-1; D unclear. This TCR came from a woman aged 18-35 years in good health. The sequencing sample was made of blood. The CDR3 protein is CSAALGNQPQHF. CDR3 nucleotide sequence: TGCAGTGCTGCCCTCGGGAATCAGCCCCAGCATTTT.